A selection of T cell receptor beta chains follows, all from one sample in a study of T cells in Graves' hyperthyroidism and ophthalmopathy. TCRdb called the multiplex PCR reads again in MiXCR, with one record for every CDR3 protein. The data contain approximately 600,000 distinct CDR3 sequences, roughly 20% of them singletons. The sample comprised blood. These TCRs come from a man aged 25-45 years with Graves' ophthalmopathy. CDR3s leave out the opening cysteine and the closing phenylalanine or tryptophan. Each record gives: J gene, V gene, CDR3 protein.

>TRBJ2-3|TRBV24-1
ATSDSLQFSTDTQY
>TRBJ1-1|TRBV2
ASSGLEGVNTEAF
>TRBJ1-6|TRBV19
ASSIGGSPLH
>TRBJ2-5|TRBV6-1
ASSYRRGRGETQY
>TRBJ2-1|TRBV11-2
ASSGASNEQF
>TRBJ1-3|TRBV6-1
ASRDYSGNTMY
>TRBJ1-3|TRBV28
ASSLAFSGNTIY
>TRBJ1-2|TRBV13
ASSYSLRGTYGYT
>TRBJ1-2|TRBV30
AWSAGAPGYT
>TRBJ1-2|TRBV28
ASSPRWRGGNGYT
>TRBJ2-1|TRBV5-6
ASLTSGRGNEQF
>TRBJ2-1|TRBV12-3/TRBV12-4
ASSRSGLGNEQF
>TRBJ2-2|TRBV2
ASSATGGYTGELF
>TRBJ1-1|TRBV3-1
ASSQDRRVTAF
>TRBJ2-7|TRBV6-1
ARDGDDRHLRCEY
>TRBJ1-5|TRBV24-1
ATSDKSNQPQH
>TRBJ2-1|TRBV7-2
ASSYRGLDNEQF
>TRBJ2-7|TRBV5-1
ASSLDGLAGGSYEQY
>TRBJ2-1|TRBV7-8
ASSQTLSGRGNEQF
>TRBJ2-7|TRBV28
ASSDHDGSYEQY
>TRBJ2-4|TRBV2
ASSADRGTDIQY
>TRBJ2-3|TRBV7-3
ASGPGQGAPDTQY
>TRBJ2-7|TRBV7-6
ASSQSGTGDEQY
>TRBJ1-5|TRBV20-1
SASQGLYSNQPQH
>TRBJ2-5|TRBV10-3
AISESLGETQY
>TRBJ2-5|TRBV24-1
AASGYFEETQY
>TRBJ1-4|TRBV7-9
ASSSARGKLF
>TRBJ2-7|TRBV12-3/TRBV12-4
ASSSHLGQGTYKQY
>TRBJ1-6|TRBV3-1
ASSQEPRGNSPLH
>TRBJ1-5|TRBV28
ASSFDDGNQPQH
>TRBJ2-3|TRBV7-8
ASSLAVTSSQY
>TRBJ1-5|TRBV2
ASSPRTGTDQPQH
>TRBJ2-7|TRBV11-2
ASSEGTHYEQY
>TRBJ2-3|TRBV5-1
ASSLALGLTDTQY
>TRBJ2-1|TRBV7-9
ASSRGLAGANEQF
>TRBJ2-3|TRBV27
ASSLRVERRGGTDTQY
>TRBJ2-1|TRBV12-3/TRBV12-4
ASRLNLGDSNEQF
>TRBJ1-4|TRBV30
AWSDREGIEKLF
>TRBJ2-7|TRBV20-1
SAFVTSGPDYEQY
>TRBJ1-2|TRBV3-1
ASSQDRYGGYYGYT
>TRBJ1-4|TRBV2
ASSAREKLF
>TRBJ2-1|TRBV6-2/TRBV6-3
ASSYATSGINNEQF
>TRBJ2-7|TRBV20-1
SAGREVPYEQY
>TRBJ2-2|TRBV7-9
ASSPRTGEVSGRKYGELF
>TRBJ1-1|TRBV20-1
SARKGGYTEAF
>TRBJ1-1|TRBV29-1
SVVRVMNTEAF
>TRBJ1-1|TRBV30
AWSSGMATEAF
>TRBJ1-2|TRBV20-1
SAKTGENGYT
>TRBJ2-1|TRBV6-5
ASSYRPISYNEQF